The sequence of this TCR beta chain was determined in a study of memory CD4+ T cells and cytomegalovirus serostatus. Points on this clone: The antigen is unknown.

Study-wide results and caveats: Of approximately 150 reported CMV TCRbeta sequences, some 67 were found in memory CD4+ repertoires.

Sequencing was performed with immunoSEQ multiplex PCR; in TCRdb, only in-frame clones are kept and a portion is missing. The sample lists tens of thousands of clones, over 60% occurring once. Single viable CD3+CD4+CD8-CD45RO+ cells were sorted as the memory CD4+ T cells. CD4+ T cells were isolated by positive magnetic selection. There are 15 residues in the CDR3. CDR1 SGHRS and CDR2 YFSETQ come from the germline V gene. With 0 bases clipped from V and 10 bases from J, the junction kept 10 bases outside the gene matches. This sequence was found in an adult in good health and CMV-seronegative. The chain links TRBV5-1 to TRBJ1-1, with 9 positions matching TRBD1. What was sequenced was memory CD4+ T cells from blood. CDR3 sequence (DNA): TGCGCCAGCAGCTTGGATGGGGACAGGGATAGGATAGCTTTCTTT. Its translation is CASSLDGDRDRIAFF. The full variable domain, in which reference TRBV5-1 and TRBJ1-1 provide the parts outside the CDR3, is KAGVTQTPRYLIKTRGQQVTLSCSPISGHRSVSWYQQTPGQGLQFLFEYFSETQRNKGNFPGRFSGRQFSNSRSEMNVSTLELGDSALYLCASSLDGDRDRIAFFGQGTRLTVV.